This is a list of T cell receptor beta chains from one sample in a study of CD8+ T cells in alopecia areata. Sequenced by immunoSEQ multiplex PCR; TCRdb stores in-frame clones only, minus some. The sample carries some 58,000 clones, 46% recorded once. The sequences come from CD8+ T cells sorted from blood, collected between weeks 36 and 40, from a patient treated with tofacitinib. The receptors derive from a human donor with alopecia areata. The CDR3 runs from the conserved cysteine through the conserved F or W. A D gene is named only where the DNA matches it firmly. Clone size appears in some rows only: once, few, many, or a class for an expanded clone.

v_call,clone_size,cdr3_length,j_call,d_call,cdr3_nt,cdr3_aa
TRBV5-5,few,16,TRBJ1-2,.,TGTGCCAGCAGCCAAGATAAAACAGGGCTTTTGGATGGCTACACCTTC,CASSQDKTGLLDGYTF
TRBV19,few,11,TRBJ2-7,.,TGTGCCAGTAGTATAGGAGGCCGCTGGTACTTC,CASSIGGRWYF
TRBV30,.,14,TRBJ2-7,TRBD1,TGTGCCTGGAGTGTTGGTACAGGGGCCTACGAGCAGTACTTC,CAWSVGTGAYEQYF
TRBV2,.,14,TRBJ2-7,TRBD1,TGTGCCAGCAGTTTAGGGACAGGGTCAAACGAGCAGTACTTC,CASSLGTGSNEQYF
TRBV29-1,.,11,TRBJ2-1,.,TGCAGCGTCGACCTAGGCCCTGGGAAGTTCTTC,CSVDLGPGKFF
TRBV25-1,.,15,TRBJ2-5,TRBD2,TGTGCCAGCAGGATGCTGGGGGAGGGGCGAAAGACCCAGTACTTC,CASRMLGEGRKTQYF
TRBV9,.,13,TRBJ1-5,.,TGTGCCAGCAGCGGATCGGGGTGGGGGCCCCAGCATTTT,CASSGSGWGPQHF
TRBV7-8,.,12,TRBJ1-4,.,TGTGCCAGCAGCTTGGGGGATGAAAAACTGTTTTTT,CASSLGDEKLFF
TRBV10-3,.,15,TRBJ1-2,.,TGTGCCATCAGTGAGTCGGAAGGCAAGAACTATGGCTACACCTTC,CAISESEGKNYGYTF
TRBV30,.,13,TRBJ1-2,.,TGTGCCTCTCCTTTGGGCGCGGTCTATGGCTACACCTTC,CASPLGAVYGYTF
TRBV11-2,.,14,TRBJ2-7,TRBD2,TGTGCCAGCAGCCGTAGCGGGAGGTCCTACGAGCAGTACTTC,CASSRSGRSYEQYF
TRBV11-2,few,19,TRBJ1-5,.,TGTGCCAGCAGCCCGATATTCCGGGGGGGCCGGAGGAGCAATCAGCCCCAGCATTTT,CASSPIFRGGRRSNQPQHF
TRBV29-1,.,13,TRBJ1-2,.,TGCAGCGTTGAAGATGTCCCGATGTATGGCTACACCTTC,CSVEDVPMYGYTF
TRBV11-2,.,12,TRBJ2-7,.,TGTGCCAGCAGCTTAGTCTCCTACGAGCAGTACTTC,CASSLVSYEQYF
TRBV4-1,.,15,TRBJ2-7,TRBD1,TGCGCCAGCAGCCAAGAAGCGGGACAGGGGTACGAGCAGTACTTC,CASSQEAGQGYEQYF
TRBV5-6,.,14,TRBJ2-6,.,TGTGCCAGCAGCTGGGGCTCTGGGGCCAACGTCCTGACTTTC,CASSWGSGANVLTF
TRBV25-1,.,16,TRBJ2-3,TRBD2,TGTGCCAGCAGTGTCCTAACTAGCGGGCGCACAGATACGCAGTATTTT,CASSVLTSGRTDTQYF
TRBV29-1,few,13,TRBJ2-2,.,TGCAGCGTTGATGAGGGGGTCACCGGGGAGCTGTTTTTT,CSVDEGVTGELFF
TRBV29-1,few,13,TRBJ2-2,TRBD2,TGCAGCGTTGTACTAGCGGAAACCGGGGAGCTGTTTTTT,CSVVLAETGELFF
TRBV9,.,13,TRBJ1-1,.,TGTGCCAGCAGCGCCCACGGGTACAGTGAAGCTTTCTTT,CASSAHGYSEAFF
TRBV4-1,.,12,TRBJ2-1,.,TGCGCCAGCAGCCAAGTAAGGAATGAGCAGTTCTTC,CASSQVRNEQFF
TRBV6-4,few,15,TRBJ2-1,TRBD2,TGTGCCAGCAGTGACCAGACTAGCGGGATCAATGAGCAGTTCTTC,CASSDQTSGINEQFF
TRBV7-2,.,13,TRBJ1-2,.,TGTGCCAGCAGCTTTGGGTTCAACTATGGCTACACCTTC,CASSFGFNYGYTF
TRBV29-1,few,14,TRBJ2-7,.,TGCAGCGTTGAAGAAGGTCAGGGGAGATACGAGCAGTACTTC,CSVEEGQGRYEQYF
TRBV6-1,.,14,TRBJ2-7,.,TGTGCCAGCAGTACCCTGGGCGGAACCTACGAGCAGTACTTC,CASSTLGGTYEQYF
TRBV7-9,.,17,TRBJ2-6,.,TGTGCCAGCAGCCAGCGGACCGACACGTGGGGGGCCAACGTCCTGACTTTC,CASSQRTDTWGANVLTF